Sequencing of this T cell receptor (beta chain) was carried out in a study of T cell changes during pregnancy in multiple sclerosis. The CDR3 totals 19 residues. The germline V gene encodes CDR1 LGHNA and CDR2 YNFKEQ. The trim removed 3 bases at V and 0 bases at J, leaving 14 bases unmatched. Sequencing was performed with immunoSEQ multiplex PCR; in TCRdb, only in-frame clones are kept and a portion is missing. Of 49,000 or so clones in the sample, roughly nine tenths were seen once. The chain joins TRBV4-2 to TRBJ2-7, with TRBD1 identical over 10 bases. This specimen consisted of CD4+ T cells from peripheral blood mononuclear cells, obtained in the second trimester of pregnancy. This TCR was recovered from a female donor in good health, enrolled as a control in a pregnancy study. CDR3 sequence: CASSQNGLYGTGVSYEQYF. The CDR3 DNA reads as TGTGCCAGCAGCCAGAACGGGCTGTATGGGACAGGGGTCTCCTACGAGCAGTACTTC.